What follows are 3 T cell receptor beta chains derived from one specimen sequenced in a study of Graves' ophthalmopathy and Graves' hyperthyroidism. The sequenced template was RNA, covering the TCR beta CDR3 region. HTBI primers were employed in first-round RT-PCR, then a second-round multiplex PCR followed. TCRdb used MiXCR to reprocess the multiplex PCR reads, holding one entry per CDR3 protein. The sample records about 620,000 distinct CDR3 sequences, around a fifth being singletons. Sequencing used peripheral blood. The receptor set was obtained from a woman between 18 and 29 years old with stable Graves' hyperthyroidism. Some clones in this sample may be carry-over from other donors' samples.

This clonotype was seen a handful of times. The genes are TRBV6-5 and TRBJ2-7; 11 nucleotides agree with TRBD1. J lost 6 bases, V lost 4 bases, and 11 bases had no gene match. Germline V lookup: CDR1 MNHEY, CDR2 SVGAGI. The CDR3 covers 16 residues. The DNA of the CDR3 is TGTGCCAGCAGTTCCCAGGCGGGACAGGGGGAGGGCGAGCAGTACTTC. Encoded protein: CASSSQAGQGEGEQYF.

This clonotype was observed a handful of times. As DNA, the CDR3 is TGCGCCAGCAGCCAAGATAGTTCCGGGACATTTAATCAGCCCCAGCATTTT. This translates into CASSQDSSGTFNQPQHF. The V call is TRBV4-1, the J call TRBJ1-5, with D possibly matching TRBD1 (6 bases). With 0 bases removed from V and 4 bases from J, the gap between germline ends came to 16 bases. CDR3 length: 17 residues. Germline values: CDR1 MGHRA, CDR2 YSYEKL.

This clonotype showed up many times. The chain has TRBV12-3 or TRBV12-4 and TRBJ2-7; D is uncertain. The CDR3 sequence is 12 residues long. V shed 6 bases and J shed 4 bases, with 10 bases lying between them. The CDR3 sequence is CASSLTTYEQYF. DNA for the CDR3: TGTGCCAGCAGCCTTACCACTTACGAGCAGTACTTC.